The 11 T cell receptor beta chains below were found in one sample sequenced in a study of blood T cell repertoires in COVID-19. Some clones are missing from TCRdb's copy, which holds only in-frame ones; the method was immunoSEQ multiplex PCR. The sample has tens of thousands of clones, 80% to 90% seen once. Material for sequencing was peripheral blood. The origin of the receptors is a man in his thirties or forties with acute or convalescent COVID-19.

The chain has TRBV3-1 (or the pseudogene TRBV3-2) and TRBJ1-1; 9 bases align to TRBD1. CDR1 and CDR2 from the germline V gene are LGHDT and YNNKEL (reference sequence). The CDR3 has 14 amino acids. V lost 7 bases and J lost 6; bases outside the gene matches: 9. CDR3 sequence (DNA): TGTGCCAGCATCAACAGGGGGCAGGAGGCTGAAGCTTTCTTT. It yields the protein CASINRGQEAEAFF.

The chain combines TRBV9 with TRBJ1-2; tentatively, D is TRBD1 (5 bases). Germline loops: CDR1 SGDLS, CDR2 YYNGEE. The CDR3 covers 13 residues. V was clipped by 0 bases and J by 4 bases, with 7 bases between them. DNA of the CDR3: TGTGCCAGCAGCGTAGGGACAACCTATGGCTACACCTTC. Protein: CASSVGTTYGYTF.

The chain is built from TRBV18 and TRBJ2-6, with D possibly matching TRBD2 (6 bases). The length of the CDR3 is 16 residues. The V and J ends lost 2 bases and 4 bases respectively, with 12 bases between them. In germline, CDR1 is KGHSH, CDR2 LQKENI. This CDR3 is CASSPAGFSGANVLTF. The CDR3 DNA sequence: TGTGCCAGCTCACCAGCGGGATTCTCGGGGGCCAACGTCCTGACTTTC.

This clone has just a few counts. This chain connects TRBV14 to TRBJ1-2, with 7 bases identical to TRBD1. The trim removed 4 bases at V and 9 bases at J, leaving 11 bases unmatched. Germline CDR1 reads SGHDN; CDR2 reads FVKESK. There are 14 residues in the CDR3. The CDR3 nucleotides are TGTGCCAGCAGCCCGTCGAGAGGGGGCTTGAGCTACACCTTC. This codes for CASSPSRGGLSYTF.

The DNA for the CDR3 is TGTGCCAGCAGCTTAGTTGCGGGGGGGCTCTCCAATGAGCAGTTCTTC. This codes for CASSLVAGGLSNEQFF. This chain links TRBV7-6 with TRBJ2-1, with 9 bases fitting TRBD2. This CDR3 is built from 16 residues. V gave up 1 base and J gave up 6 bases; unmatched junction bases: 7. Per the germline V gene, CDR1 is SGHVS and CDR2 is FNYEAQ. The full variable domain, completed using reference TRBV7-6 and TRBJ2-1, is GAGVSQSPRYKVTKRGQDVALRCDPISGHVSLYWYRQALGQGPEFLTYFNYEAQQDKSGLPNDRFSAERPEGSISTLTIQRTEQRDSAMYRCASSLVAGGLSNEQFFGPGTRLTVL.

This chain links TRBV28 with TRBJ1-6; D is undetermined. Trimming took 6 bases from V and 9 from J, leaving 6 bases between them. Per the germline V gene, CDR1 is MDHEN and CDR2 is SYDVKM. This CDR3 is 11 amino acids long. The CDR3 DNA reads as TGTGCCAGCAGGGCCATTTCACCCCTCCACTTT. It is translated as CASRAISPLHF.

V gene TRBV7-2 combines with J gene TRBJ2-3, with 8 bases that match TRBD2. The CDR3 has 15 amino acids. Germline values: CDR1 SGHTA, CDR2 FQGNSA. The ends lost 5 bases at V and 2 bases at J; junction bases unmatched: 6. DNA of the CDR3: TGTGCCAGCAGCCCCCGCGGGGGGTTCACAGATACGCAGTATTTT. Protein sequence: CASSPRGGFTDTQYF. Based on the CDR3 plus reference TRBV7-2 and TRBJ2-3, the full variable domain is GAGVSQSPSNKVTEKGKDVELRCDPISGHTALYWYRQSLGQGLEFLIYFQGNSAPDKSGLPSDRFSAERTGGSVSTLTIQRTQQEDSAVYLCASSPRGGFTDTQYFGPGTRLTVL.

The rearrangement links TRBV5-1 to TRBJ1-1; D is possibly TRBD1 (6 bases). The V gene's germline CDR1 is SGHRS and CDR2 YFSETQ. The V end was cut by 0 bases, the J end by 5 bases, with 11 bases between. The CDR3 runs to 14 residues. CDR3 region: CASSLDPGETEAFF. Here the CDR3 DNA reads TGCGCCAGCAGCTTGGATCCAGGGGAGACTGAAGCTTTCTTT.

The chain links TRBV5-1 to TRBJ2-5; 7 nucleotides match TRBD1. The CDR3 is 16 residues long. CDR1 SGHRS and CDR2 YFSETQ come from the germline V gene. The V segment lost 1 base and the J segment 1 base; nucleotides outside the gene matches: 7. CDR3: CASSLSPTGPQETQYF. Here the CDR3 DNA reads TGCGCCAGCAGCTTGTCTCCGACAGGGCCCCAAGAGACCCAGTACTTC.

The chain joins TRBV25-1 to TRBJ1-2; D perhaps matches TRBD1 (5 bases). This CDR3 has 14 residues. Germline CDR1 and CDR2: MGHDK and SYGVNS. The V and J ends lost 4 bases and 8 bases respectively, with 17 bases between them. CDR3 sequence reads: CASSGPGGSKGYTF. In nucleotides, the CDR3 is TGTGCCAGCAGTGGGCCGGGGGGTAGTAAGGGCTACACCTTC.

This rearrangement joins TRBV6-5 to TRBJ2-1; D is perhaps TRBD1 (5 bases). Trimming took off 7 bases at V and 4 bases at J, with 14 bases between the two ends. Looked up from germline, CDR1 is MNHEY and CDR2 is SVGAGI. The CDR3 has 14 residues. The CDR3 sequence: CASTLLGEYNEQFF. The DNA for the CDR3 is TGTGCCAGCACCCTTTTAGGGGAATACAATGAGCAGTTCTTC.